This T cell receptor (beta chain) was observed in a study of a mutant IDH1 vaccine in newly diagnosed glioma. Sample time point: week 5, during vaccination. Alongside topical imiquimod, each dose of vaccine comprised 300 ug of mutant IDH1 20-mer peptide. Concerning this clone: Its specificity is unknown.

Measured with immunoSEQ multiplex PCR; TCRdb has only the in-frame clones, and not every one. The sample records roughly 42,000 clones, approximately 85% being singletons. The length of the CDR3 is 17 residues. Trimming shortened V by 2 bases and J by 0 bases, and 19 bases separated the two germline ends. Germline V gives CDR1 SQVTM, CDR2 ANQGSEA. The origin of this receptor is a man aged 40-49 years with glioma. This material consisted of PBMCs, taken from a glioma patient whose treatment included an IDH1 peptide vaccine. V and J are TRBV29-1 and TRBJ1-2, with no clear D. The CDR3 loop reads CSVESFGRTPSNYGYTF. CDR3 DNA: TGCAGCGTTGAAAGTTTCGGCAGGACCCCTTCTAACTATGGCTACACCTTC.